This T cell receptor beta chain was captured by sequencing in a study of T cell changes during pregnancy in multiple sclerosis. Repertoires were generated with immunoSEQ multiplex PCR, while TCRdb's copy carries only in-frame clones and drops some. This sample yields over 50,000 clones, of which approximately 90% are seen a single time; roughly 5.3% belongs to the top ten. Per the germline V gene, CDR1 is MNHEY and CDR2 is SVGAGI. The CDR3 runs to 14 residues. V lost 7 bases to trimming and J lost 1 base; unmatched junction nucleotides: 5. This clonotype was obtained from a human donor whose cells served as feeder cells for cultures in a pregnancy study. Sequencing used peripheral blood from another person, used as feeder cells. V usage is TRBV6-5 and J usage is TRBJ2-7, with 9 nucleotides matching TRBD1. The CDR3: CASNPGTGSYEQYF. The CDR3, as DNA: TGTGCCAGCAACCCCGGGACAGGGTCCTACGAGCAGTACTTC.